This T cell receptor (beta chain) emerged from a study of radiotherapy plus CTLA-4 blockade in lung cancer. Study in general: Among patients, approximately 19% showed objective responses, and roughly 30% had disease control.

On this clone: Antigen: not known.

Looked up from germline, CDR1 is MNHEY and CDR2 is SMNVEV (reference sequence). The CDR3 is 13 residues long. With 3 bases removed from V and 5 bases from J, the gap between germline ends came to 10 bases. Lung cancer patients with chemo-refractory metastatic non-small-cell disease were given focal radiation plus CTLA-4 blockade with ipilimumab. Method: immunoSEQ multiplex PCR; TCRdb's copy keeps in-frame clones and lacks some. The sample consists of around 59,000 clones, 77% of them appearing once. Study-wide points: There was expansion of tumor-derived TCR clones in blood after radiotherapy plus ipilimumab. Together with interferon-beta, which increased in serum after radiation, early dynamic changes in blood T cell clones were reportedly the best predictors of response.

Sequences were derived from peripheral blood, sampled from a patient treated with radiotherapy plus ipilimumab. The receptor was derived from a human donor with non-small cell lung cancer who had a partial response to radiotherapy plus ipilimumab. This rearrangement joins TRBV27 to TRBJ2-5, with a tentative D call TRBD2 (5 bases). CDR3 nucleotide sequence: TGTGCCAGCAGTTTCGGAGGAGGTGAGACCCAGTACTTC. Amino acids: CASSFGGGETQYF.